The 8 T cell receptor beta chains presented below share a single source sample, sequenced in a study of blood T cell repertoires in COVID-19. Repertoires were generated with immunoSEQ multiplex PCR, while TCRdb's copy carries only in-frame clones and drops some. Among more than 85,000 clones listed, 85% to 90% were seen once. The specimen was peripheral blood. The receptors here all came from a human donor in a cohort sampled during active COVID-19.

The chain couples TRBV3-1 (or the pseudogene TRBV3-2) to TRBJ2-5, with D maybe TRBD2 (5 bases). The germline V and J ends were trimmed by 5 bases and 5 bases, with 12 bases remaining between them. Germline-derived CDR1 and CDR2 are LGHDT and YNNKEL (reference sequence). This CDR3 is built from 13 residues. DNA for the CDR3: TGTGCCAGCAGCGGGTGGCTAGCCGAGACCCAGTACTTC. It specifies CASSGWLAETQYF.

This sequence joins TRBV18 and TRBJ1-1, with 11 bases that match TRBD1. With 0 bases clipped from V and 1 base from J, the junction kept 4 bases outside the gene matches. The CDR3 loop spans 17 amino acids. Germline lookup yields CDR1 KGHSH and CDR2 LQKENI. CDR3 sequence: CASSPPGTGGRNTEAFF. The CDR3 DNA is TGTGCCAGCTCACCACCGGGGACAGGGGGAAGGAACACTGAAGCTTTCTTT.

V and J are TRBV4-3 and TRBJ1-2, with 12 bases that match TRBD1. The J segment lost 9 bases and the V segment lost 3 bases, leaving 5 bases of the junction unmatched. Germline loops: CDR1 LGHNA, CDR2 YSLEER. The CDR3 spans 14 residues. The CDR3 nucleotides are TGCGCCAGCAGCCAGGGACAGGGGGCGAGGAGCTACACCTTC. It codes for CASSQGQGARSYTF.

J is TRBJ1-1 and V is TRBV19, with D hard to call. The V and J ends lost 7 bases and 11 bases respectively, with 14 bases between them. The CDR3 extends over 11 amino acids. Looked up from germline, CDR1 is LNHDA and CDR2 is SQIVND (reference sequence). CDR3 in DNA: TGTGCCAGTAATTTGGCGGGTGCCGCTTTCTTT. Protein: CASNLAGAAFF.

In DNA, the CDR3 is TGCGCCAGCAGCTTGAGTGCGGGGGGGCCGAGAGATACGCAGTATTTT. This sequence encodes CASSLSAGGPRDTQYF. The chain joins TRBV5-1 to TRBJ2-3; 9 bases align to TRBD2. J lost 5 bases, V lost 1 base, and 8 bases had no gene match. Germline-derived CDR1 and CDR2 are SGHRS and YFSETQ. The CDR3 totals 16 residues.

The rearrangement joins TRBV6-5 to TRBJ1-2; D remains ambiguous. CDR1 and CDR2 (germline): MNHEY, SVGAGI. Trimming stripped 6 bases from V and 0 bases from J, with 8 bases between. The CDR3 totals 13 residues. DNA of the CDR3: TGTGCCAGCAGCCTCACAGCTAACTATGGCTACACCTTC. Translated, it gives CASSLTANYGYTF.

CDR3 DNA: TGTGCCAGCAAGGCGGCAGGGGATAAGGGCCAGCCCCAGCATTTT. As protein: CASKAAGDKGQPQHF. The V and J genes are TRBV2 and TRBJ1-5, with D perhaps matching TRBD1 (6 bases). Trimming took 7 bases from V and 7 from J, leaving 20 bases between them. CDR3 length: 15 amino acids. Germline V CDR1 and CDR2: SNHLY, FYNNEI.

Concerning this clone itself: The same CDR3 also results from other DNA sequences found in this sample. The CDR3 is CASSPGQGAYEQYF. CDR3 bases: TGTGCCAGTTCCCCGGGACAGGGGGCCTACGAGCAGTACTTC. This chain uses TRBV19 with TRBJ2-7, with TRBD1 matching 11 bases. CDR3 size: 14 residues. Germline assignment: CDR1 LNHDA and CDR2 SQIVND (reference sequence). With V trimmed by 8 bases and J by 2 bases, 5 bases remained unmatched.